The 18 T cell receptor beta chains below come from one sample, sequenced in a study of control samples from healthy donors and cancer patients. Here immunoSEQ multiplex PCR was the method, and the copy in TCRdb shows in-frame clones only, minus some. The repertoire consists of tens of thousands of clones, with around 93% occurring once and the leading ten covering roughly 22%. Sequencing was carried out using PBMCs. The receptors here all came from a woman aged 40-49 years with head and neck cancer.

The V gene is TRBV5-5, the J gene TRBJ2-2, with TRBD1 identical over 7 bases. The CDR3 runs 16 residues. Germline assignment: CDR1 SGHKS and CDR2 YYEKEE (reference sequence). The junction had 7 bases not matched to a gene; V was cut back by 3 bases and J by 2 bases. For the CDR3, the DNA is TGTGCCAGCAGCTGGGGTGGACAGGCCAACACCGGGGAGCTGTTTTTT. Translated: CASSWGGQANTGELFF.

The V gene is TRBV10-2, the J gene TRBJ1-1; no definite D call. Germline V gene lookup returns CDR1 WSHSY and CDR2 SAAADI. V dropped 6 bases and J dropped 0 bases, with 8 bases sitting between them. The CDR3 is 13 amino acids. CDR3: CASRETMNTEAFF. The CDR3 region has the DNA TGCGCCAGCAGGGAAACAATGAACACTGAAGCTTTCTTT.

Note on this clone: One junction end does not reproduce the germline sequence, and a read error may be involved. The V and J genes are TRBV30 and TRBJ2-1; D uncertain. Germline V CDR1 and CDR2: GTSNPN, SVGIG (reference sequence). The CDR3 is made up of 15 amino acids. The CDR3 protein is CAWRIEHGSYNERFF. The CDR3 DNA follows: TGTGCCTGGAGGATCGAACACGGCTCCTACAATGAGCGGTTCTTC.

In this sample, this clone turned up once. The chain uses TRBV6-1 and TRBJ1-1, with D tentatively TRBD1 (5 bases). There are 15 residues in the CDR3. Germline V gives CDR1 MNHNS, CDR2 SASEGT. V was pared by 3 bases and J by 4 bases, with 15 bases between. The CDR3 coding sequence is TGTGCCAGCAGTGAGGGGCGAGGGCTGGGCACTGAAGCTTTCTTT. Translating gives CASSEGRGLGTEAFF.

V gene TRBV19 combines with J gene TRBJ2-1; 8 bases are a match to TRBD2. The V gene's germline CDR1 is LNHDA and CDR2 SQIVND (reference sequence). The CDR3 consists of 16 residues. The J segment lost 8 bases and the V segment lost 4 bases, leaving 13 bases of the junction unmatched. In nucleotides, the CDR3 is TGTGCCAGTAGTACCTTAAAAGGGACTAGGGGCGATGAGCAGTTCTTC. It translates to CASSTLKGTRGDEQFF.

CDR3 loop: CAWSAGLAATQYF. The DNA for the CDR3 is TGTGCCTGGAGTGCGGGACTAGCGGCTACCCAGTACTTC. The genes are TRBV30 and TRBJ2-5; 11 nucleotides line up with TRBD2. V lost 1 base to trimming and J lost 8 bases; unmatched junction nucleotides: 3. The CDR3 totals 13 residues. Germline CDR1 GTSNPN, CDR2 SVGIG (reference sequence).

This clone was counted once. The chain is built from TRBV28 and TRBJ1-2; TRBD1 is a possible D gene (5 bases). V was pared by 4 bases and J by 2 bases, with 20 bases between. CDR1 and CDR2 (germline): MDHEN, SYDVKM. The CDR3 runs to 17 residues. As DNA, the CDR3 is TGTGCCAGCAGTTCCACGACCCTGGGACTGGGGAACTATGGCTACACCTTC. It encodes CASSSTTLGLGNYGYTF.

The chain employs TRBV10-3 and TRBJ2-2; possible D gene TRBD1, 6 bases. Trimming stripped 6 bases from V and 2 bases from J, with 13 bases between. The germline V gene has CDR1 ENHRY and CDR2 SYGVKD. The CDR3 runs 15 residues. The CDR3 region is CAIRGTSNNTGELFF. The CDR3 bases are TGTGCCATCAGAGGGACAAGCAATAACACCGGGGAGCTGTTTTTT.

This chain uses TRBV27 with TRBJ1-1; maybe TRBD1 (5 bases). Trimming shortened V by 5 bases and J by 10 bases, and 14 bases separated the two germline ends. This CDR3 spans 12 amino acids. Germline CDR1 reads MNHEY; CDR2 reads SMNVEV (reference sequence). CDR3 residues: CASSLQGRRAFF. CDR3 coding DNA: TGTGCCAGCAGTCTTCAGGGTAGGAGAGCTTTCTTT.

The rearrangement joins TRBV19 to TRBJ1-5, with D unclear. With 7 bases removed from V and 11 bases from J, the gap between germline ends came to 21 bases. Per germline, CDR1 LNHDA and CDR2 SQIVND (reference sequence). There are 14 residues in the CDR3. CDR3 in amino acids: CASTLVGNRGAQHF. The DNA of the CDR3 is TGTGCCAGTACCCTAGTAGGCAATAGAGGAGCCCAGCATTTT.

The chain recombines TRBV6-5 with TRBJ2-7; D is possibly TRBD1 or TRBD2 (6 bases each). This CDR3 is built from 14 residues. Germline V CDR1 and CDR2: MNHEY, SVGAGI. Trimming removed 8 bases from V and 0 bases from J, with 14 bases in between. The CDR3 sequence is CASDGGGSSYEQYF. The CDR3 DNA reads TGTGCCAGCGATGGAGGGGGATCCTCCTACGAGCAGTACTTC.

This sequence joins TRBV20-1 and TRBJ2-7, with 11 bases fitting TRBD2. Germline V gives CDR1 DFQATT, CDR2 SNEGSKA (reference sequence). The V and J ends lost 3 bases and 5 bases, in that order; junction bases with no gene match: 6. The CDR3 runs 14 residues. The CDR3 nucleotides are TGCAGTGCTAGTAAGACTAGCGGGACCCACGAGCAGTACTTC. It codes for CSASKTSGTHEQYF.

This clone was seen once. The chain is built from TRBV19 and TRBJ1-2, with 8 bases lining up with TRBD1. This CDR3 contains 13 residues. CDR1 is LNHDA, CDR2 SQIVND, per germline (reference sequence). Trimming at V came to 7 bases and at J to 5 bases, leaving 6 bases not matched to a gene. The CDR3 region is CASILTGAYGYTF. The CDR3 nucleotides are TGTGCCAGTATTTTGACAGGGGCTTATGGCTACACCTTC.

The chain joins TRBV15 to TRBJ2-5; D possibly uses TRBD1 or TRBD2 (5 bases each). The CDR3 spans 16 residues. The germline V gene encodes CDR1 LNHNV and CDR2 YYDKDF (reference sequence). V was pared by 3 bases and J by 1 base, with 15 bases between. This chain's CDR3 is CATSRDVLGTQETQYF. The CDR3 DNA reads TGTGCCACCAGCAGGGATGTTCTCGGGACCCAAGAGACCCAGTACTTC.

The chain couples TRBV6-5 to TRBJ2-7; 7 bases are a match to TRBD2. The CDR3 runs 16 residues. V lost 2 bases and J lost 4; bases outside the gene matches: 11. The V gene's germline CDR1 is MNHEY and CDR2 SVGAGI. The CDR3 region is CASSYQKGLPNYEQYF. CDR3 bases: TGTGCCAGCAGTTACCAAAAGGGACTACCAAATTACGAGCAGTACTTC.

This sequence joins TRBV5-4 and TRBJ2-7; perhaps D is TRBD1 or TRBD2 (6 bases each). The germline CDR1 and CDR2 sequences are SGHNT and YYREEE (reference sequence). The V end was cut by 1 base, the J end by 1 base, with 12 bases between. The CDR3 is 15 amino acids. CDR3 in DNA: TGTGCCAGCAGCTTGCCCGGAGGGGGATCCTACGAGCAGTACTTC. It specifies CASSLPGGGSYEQYF.

This clone was detected once. This sequence joins TRBV4-1 and TRBJ2-7; D unresolved. The CDR3 has 15 amino acids. V was shortened by 1 base and J by 0 bases, with 10 bases between the two germline ends. Germline CDR1 is MGHRA and CDR2 is YSYEKL. The CDR3 region is CASSQGWLSSYEQYF. The CDR3 DNA reads TGCGCCAGCAGCCAAGGGTGGCTCAGCTCCTACGAGCAGTACTTC.

The V and J genes are TRBV5-4 and TRBJ1-2; TRBD1 agrees at 9 bases. The CDR3 spans 15 residues. Germline-derived CDR1 and CDR2 are SGHNT and YYREEE (reference sequence). The ends lost 4 bases at V and 7 bases at J; junction bases unmatched: 11. The CDR3, as DNA: TGTGCCAGCAGCGACCATTTAACAGGGGGCTCTGGCTACACCTTC. Amino acid sequence: CASSDHLTGGSGYTF.